The 16 T cell receptor beta chains below come from one sample, sequenced in a study of shared T cell receptors in the human thymus. Some clones are missing from TCRdb's copy, which holds only in-frame ones; the method was immunoSEQ multiplex PCR. The repertoire holds hundreds of thousands of clones, with approximately 83% as singletons. This sample also appeared in a second study, on human thymus T cells.

The sequencing input was thymocytes. The source is a girl less than two years old with a congenital heart defect.

The chain has TRBV6-1 and TRBJ2-3; weak D call: TRBD2 (6 bases). The V and J ends lost 3 bases and 0 bases respectively, with 13 bases between them. Germline V CDR1 and CDR2: MNHNS, SASEGT. CDR3 length equals 16 residues. This CDR3 is CASSDRWRESTDTQYF. The CDR3 DNA follows: TGTGCCAGCAGTGACCGCTGGCGGGAAAGCACAGATACGCAGTATTTT.

This clone turned up a few times. This rearrangement joins TRBV4-1 to TRBJ1-5; D may be TRBD1 (5 bases). Germline V gene lookup returns CDR1 MGHRA and CDR2 YSYEKL. The V end lost 0 bases, the J end lost 0 bases, and 6 bases lay between the germline ends. CDR3 length: 15 amino acids. This chain's CDR3 is CASSQDRDSNQPQHF. CDR3 nucleotide sequence: TGCGCCAGCAGCCAAGACAGGGATAGCAATCAGCCCCAGCATTTT.

This chain links TRBV2 with TRBJ1-2; D gene unclear. Trimming left V 5 bases short and J 4 bases short, with 17 bases between. Germline CDR1 and CDR2: SNHLY and FYNNEI. The CDR3 spans 15 residues. In nucleotides, the CDR3 is TGTGCCAGCAGTCCAAAAAGGTCGGGGAGCTATGGCTACACCTTC. Its protein product is CASSPKRSGSYGYTF.

The chain joins TRBV19 to TRBJ1-1; no reliable D call. In germline, CDR1 is LNHDA, CDR2 SQIVND (reference sequence). V lost 10 bases, J lost 1 base, and 16 bases lay in between. The CDR3 runs 14 residues. The CDR3 nucleotides are TGTGCCACCTACCGTCACAGACAGAACACTGAAGCTTTCTTT. Its protein is CATYRHRQNTEAFF. The whole variable domain, remainder taken from reference TRBV19 and TRBJ1-1, is DGGITQSPKYLFRKEGQNVTLSCEQNLNHDAMYWYRQDPGQGLRLIYYSQIVNDFQKGDIAEGYSVSREKKESFPLTVTSAQKNPTAFYLCATYRHRQNTEAFFGQGTRLTVV.

The table lists this clone with a count of one. The chain combines TRBV7-9 with TRBJ2-3; perhaps TRBD1 as D (6 bases). Trimming took 5 bases from V and 6 from J, leaving 18 bases between them. The length of the CDR3 is 15 residues. CDR1 SEHNR and CDR2 FQNEAQ come from the germline V gene (reference sequence). CDR3 coding DNA: TGTGCCAGCAGCAAAAAAGAATTGGGGGCCGATACGCAGTATTTT. Its translation: CASSKKELGADTQYF.

The gene calls are TRBV5-8 and TRBJ1-2; D may be TRBD1 (6 bases). CDR3 length: 17 amino acids. Trimming cost V 0 bases and J 3 bases, with 18 bases left between them. In germline, CDR1 is SGHTS, CDR2 YDEGEE. The CDR3 is CASSLDRDSPLYYGYTF. The DNA for the CDR3 is TGTGCCAGCAGCTTGGACAGGGATAGTCCTCTATACTATGGCTACACCTTC.

The gene calls are TRBV19 and TRBJ2-7; 8 bases align to TRBD2. Trimming cost V 3 bases and J 4 bases; bases outside gene matches: 8. The CDR3 is 15 amino acids. From germline, CDR1 is LNHDA and CDR2 SQIVND (reference sequence). The CDR3 spells CASSMGSGVPYEQYF. For the CDR3, the DNA is TGTGCCAGTAGTATGGGTAGCGGGGTCCCTTACGAGCAGTACTTC.

The chain recombines TRBV4-3 with TRBJ1-1; D may be TRBD1 (5 bases). The length of the CDR3 is 15 residues. CDR1 LGHNA and CDR2 YSLEER come from the germline V gene. Trimming pared 4 bases from V and 0 bases from J, leaving 12 bases between. CDR3 amino acids: CASSPVGPMNTEAFF. The CDR3 DNA is TGCGCCAGCAGCCCTGTGGGGCCTATGAACACTGAAGCTTTCTTT.

This chain joins TRBV5-6 and TRBJ2-1; D may be TRBD2 (6 bases). Germline CDR1 reads SGHDT; CDR2 reads YYEEEE. This CDR3 region has 14 residues. V lost 5 bases and J 0 bases, leaving 9 bases between the germline ends. This CDR3 is CASSSGSSYNEQFF. Here the CDR3 DNA reads TGTGCCAGCAGTTCCGGGAGCTCCTACAATGAGCAGTTCTTC. The full variable domain, completed using reference TRBV5-6 and TRBJ2-1, is DAGVTQSPTHLIKTRGQQVTLRCSPKSGHDTVSWYQQALGQGPQFIFQYYEEEERQRGNFPDRFSGHQFPNYSSELNVNALLLGDSALYLCASSSGSSYNEQFFGPGTRLTVL.

The chain combines TRBV7-9 with TRBJ2-7; D unresolved. From germline, CDR1 is SEHNR and CDR2 FQNEAQ (reference sequence). The CDR3 has 12 residues. V shed 1 base and J shed 2 bases, with 3 bases lying between them. This CDR3 is CASSLVTYEQYF. DNA for the CDR3: TGTGCCAGCAGCTTAGTTACCTACGAGCAGTACTTC.

The V gene is TRBV9, the J gene TRBJ2-5; D not certain. Trimming took 0 bases from V and 2 from J, leaving 5 bases between them. CDR3 length: 13 residues. Per the germline V gene, CDR1 is SGDLS and CDR2 is YYNGEE. The CDR3 bases are TGTGCCAGCAGCGTAGACTTACAAGAGACCCAGTACTTC. It translates to CASSVDLQETQYF.

The V and J genes are TRBV5-8 and TRBJ1-1; TRBD1 is a possible D gene (6 bases). Germline CDR1 SGHTS, CDR2 YDEGEE. V was trimmed by 4 bases and J by 4 bases, leaving 17 bases between them. There are 15 residues in the CDR3. The CDR3 sequence is CASSIFDRNGTEAFF. In DNA, the CDR3 is TGTGCCAGCAGCATCTTCGACAGGAATGGCACTGAAGCTTTCTTT. Full variable domain (rest looked up from reference TRBV5-8 and TRBJ1-1): EAGVTQSPTHLIKTRGQQATLRCSPISGHTSVYWYQQALGLGLQFLLWYDEGEERNRGNFPPRFSGRQFPNYSSELNVNALELEDSALYLCASSIFDRNGTEAFFGQGTRLTVV.

The rearrangement joins TRBV11-2 to TRBJ1-5; 7 positions match TRBD1. CDR1 is SGHAT, CDR2 FQNNGV, per germline. V lost 1 base, J lost 6 bases, and 9 bases stayed unmatched. The CDR3 loop spans 16 amino acids. The CDR3 region is CASSLGPDRDGQPQHF. CDR3 coding DNA: TGTGCCAGCAGCTTAGGACCCGACAGGGACGGTCAGCCCCAGCATTTT.

The chain employs TRBV7-2 and TRBJ2-2, with D possibly TRBD1 on 5 matching bases. Germline V gene data show CDR1 as SGHTA and CDR2 as FQGNSA. Trimming cost V 5 bases and J 6 bases, with 19 bases left between them. The CDR3 has 16 amino acids. In DNA form, the CDR3 reads TGTGCCAGCAGCCCTCACCAATGGGGCGCAGCCGGGGAGCTGTTTTTT. Translation gives CASSPHQWGAAGELFF.

This clone was observed a handful of times. This sequence joins TRBV14 and TRBJ1-4; possible D gene TRBD1, 6 bases. Between the trimmed V and J ends, which lost 2 bases and 0 bases, there was a span of 16 bases. This CDR3 comprises 18 residues. Per germline, CDR1 SGHDN and CDR2 FVKESK. CDR3 in DNA: TGTGCCAGCAGCCAACTACGACAAAAGGGGGCAACTAATGAAAAACTGTTTTTT. Residues: CASSQLRQKGATNEKLFF.

The rearrangement links TRBV27 to TRBJ2-2; D not resolved. V lost 5 bases, J lost 7 bases, and 11 bases lay in between. Germline V gene data show CDR1 as MNHEY and CDR2 as SMNVEV (reference sequence). CDR3 length: 13 residues. CDR3 nucleotide sequence: TGTGCCAGCAGTCCCGACTCAGTCGGGGAGCTGTTTTTT. Amino acid sequence: CASSPDSVGELFF.